The rows below give T cell receptor beta chains drawn from one sample of a study of radiotherapy plus CTLA-4 blockade in lung cancer. This table comes from immunoSEQ multiplex PCR, and its TCRdb copy is limited to in-frame clones, with some not included. This table has approximately 69,000 clones, more than 75% appearing once. The input for sequencing was peripheral blood, taken from a patient treated with radiotherapy plus ipilimumab. Receptors originate from a human donor with non-small cell lung cancer who had a complete response to radiotherapy plus ipilimumab. The CDR3 runs from the conserved cysteine through the conserved F or W. The D gene is left open where the match is weak. Size tells how often a clone was seen (once, few, many) or the class of an expanded clone, and some rows leave it out.

d_gene: -; j_gene: TRBJ2-2; abundance: -; v_gene: TRBV5-1; CDR3nt: TGCGCCAGCAGCGGGGTGGGGGCTACCTCCACCGGGGAGCTGTTTTTT; CDR3aa: CASSGVGATSTGELFF
d_gene: -; j_gene: TRBJ1-2; abundance: -; v_gene: TRBV2; CDR3nt: TGTGCCAGCGGCCGATCCTCGATAGGTGACTATGGCTACACCTTC; CDR3aa: CASGRSSIGDYGYTF
d_gene: TRBD2; j_gene: TRBJ2-3; abundance: once; v_gene: TRBV10-3; CDR3nt: TGTGCCCACGGGGGGGAGTCTCCCCATACGCAGTATTTT; CDR3aa: CAHGGESPHTQYF
d_gene: -; j_gene: TRBJ2-3; abundance: -; v_gene: TRBV18; CDR3nt: TGTGCCAGCTCAGCTACGGAGGGGACAGATACGCAGTATTTT; CDR3aa: CASSATEGTDTQYF
d_gene: TRBD1; j_gene: TRBJ1-1; abundance: once; v_gene: TRBV4-1; CDR3nt: TGCGCCAGCAGCCAAGTGGGACAGGGCAAGGGGAGGACTGAAGCTTTCTTT; CDR3aa: CASSQVGQGKGRTEAFF
d_gene: TRBD2; j_gene: TRBJ2-1; abundance: -; v_gene: TRBV14; CDR3nt: TGTGCCAGCAGCCAAACTTTCGGGACTAGCGGCTCCTACAATGAGCAGTTCTTC; CDR3aa: CASSQTFGTSGSYNEQFF
d_gene: -; j_gene: TRBJ2-2; abundance: -; v_gene: TRBV10-2; CDR3nt: TGCGCCAGCAGCCTCCGAGGGGTGCGCAGCACCGGGGAGCTGTTTTTT; CDR3aa: CASSLRGVRSTGELFF
d_gene: -; j_gene: TRBJ2-5; abundance: -; v_gene: TRBV6-5; CDR3nt: TGTGCCAGCAGTTATGGGGTCCAAGAGACCCAGTACTTC; CDR3aa: CASSYGVQETQYF
d_gene: -; j_gene: TRBJ1-3; abundance: once; v_gene: TRBV11-2; CDR3nt: TGTGCCAGCACCTCCCGGGGGGAGGGAAACACCATATATTTT; CDR3aa: CASTSRGEGNTIYF
d_gene: -; j_gene: TRBJ1-2; abundance: -; v_gene: TRBV28; CDR3nt: TGTGCCAGCAGTTTATTATTAGCAGGGCGGGACTATGGCTACACCTTC; CDR3aa: CASSLLLAGRDYGYTF
d_gene: TRBD1; j_gene: TRBJ2-1; abundance: -; v_gene: TRBV6-5; CDR3nt: TGTGCCAGCAGTTATGGGGACAGGGGGCTCTATGAGCAGTTCTTC; CDR3aa: CASSYGDRGLYEQFF
d_gene: -; j_gene: TRBJ2-2; abundance: once; v_gene: TRBV19; CDR3nt: TGTGCCACAAACCGGGCCGTTAGTATAACCGGGGAGCTGTTTTTT; CDR3aa: CATNRAVSITGELFF
d_gene: TRBD1; j_gene: TRBJ1-5; abundance: -; v_gene: TRBV30; CDR3nt: TGTGCCTGGAGAGGACAGGGCAGCAATCAGCCCCAGCATTTT; CDR3aa: CAWRGQGSNQPQHF
d_gene: -; j_gene: TRBJ1-5; abundance: -; v_gene: TRBV19; CDR3nt: TGTGCCAGTAGTATAGTGATTAGCAATCAGCCCCAGCATTTT; CDR3aa: CASSIVISNQPQHF
d_gene: -; j_gene: TRBJ2-1; abundance: -; v_gene: TRBV7-2; CDR3nt: TGTGCCAGCAGCTTAGTTCGTGGAGAGCAGTTCTTC; CDR3aa: CASSLVRGEQFF
d_gene: -; j_gene: TRBJ1-5; abundance: few; v_gene: TRBV7-2; CDR3nt: TGTGCCAGCAGCTTAGCAGGGGGGCATCAGCCCCAGCATTTT; CDR3aa: CASSLAGGHQPQHF
d_gene: -; j_gene: TRBJ1-2; abundance: -; v_gene: TRBV7-9; CDR3nt: TGTGCCAGCAAATTACCCTGGGACTATGGCTACACCTTC; CDR3aa: CASKLPWDYGYTF
d_gene: -; j_gene: TRBJ2-5; abundance: -; v_gene: TRBV30; CDR3nt: TGTGCCTGGAGTGTACGTCCGAGCTTTTTAGGGGATGTTGAGACCCAGTACTTC; CDR3aa: CAWSVRPSFLGDVETQYF
d_gene: -; j_gene: TRBJ2-2; abundance: -; v_gene: TRBV19; CDR3nt: TGTGCCAGTAGTAAGGAGGGCAGGAGGGCCGGGGAGCTGTTTTTT; CDR3aa: CASSKEGRRAGELFF
d_gene: TRBD1; j_gene: TRBJ1-4; abundance: -; v_gene: TRBV5-1; CDR3nt: TGCGCCAGCAGCTTGGCCGGTACAGGGGGGAACGAAAAACTGTTTTTT; CDR3aa: CASSLAGTGGNEKLFF
d_gene: TRBD1; j_gene: TRBJ1-2; abundance: few; v_gene: TRBV28; CDR3nt: TGTGCCAGCAGTCGACAGGGTAAGGGCTACACCTTC; CDR3aa: CASSRQGKGYTF
d_gene: -; j_gene: TRBJ2-6; abundance: -; v_gene: TRBV1; CDR3nt: TGCACCAGCAGCCCGGCCAGTTTGTGCACAAAGCGGGCCAACGTCCTGACTTTC; CDR3aa: CTSSPASLCTKRANVLTF
d_gene: TRBD2; j_gene: TRBJ2-2; abundance: -; v_gene: TRBV15; CDR3nt: TGTGCCACCAGCAGCGGCGGGGGGAGCACCGGGGAGCTGTTTTTT; CDR3aa: CATSSGGGSTGELFF
d_gene: -; j_gene: TRBJ2-2; abundance: -; v_gene: TRBV7-2; CDR3nt: TGTGCCAGCAGCTTAGCGGCTTACACCGGGGAGCTGTTTTTT; CDR3aa: CASSLAAYTGELFF
d_gene: TRBD1; j_gene: TRBJ2-5; abundance: -; v_gene: TRBV5-8; CDR3nt: TGTGCCAGCAGCCCGGGACAGGGGATCCAAGAGACCCAGTACTTC; CDR3aa: CASSPGQGIQETQYF
d_gene: -; j_gene: TRBJ1-2; abundance: -; v_gene: TRBV29-1; CDR3nt: TGCAGCGTCCTAGGGCCGGGGGGCGGCTACACCTTC; CDR3aa: CSVLGPGGGYTF
d_gene: -; j_gene: TRBJ1-1; abundance: -; v_gene: TRBV7-2; CDR3nt: TGTGCCAGCAGCCCCCACCGGGAGGGCCCATGGGGCACTGAAGCTTTCTTT; CDR3aa: CASSPHREGPWGTEAFF
d_gene: TRBD1; j_gene: TRBJ2-7; abundance: -; v_gene: TRBV18; CDR3nt: TGTGCCAGCTCACGACCGGGACAGGGGGCGCGCGAGCAGTACTTC; CDR3aa: CASSRPGQGAREQYF